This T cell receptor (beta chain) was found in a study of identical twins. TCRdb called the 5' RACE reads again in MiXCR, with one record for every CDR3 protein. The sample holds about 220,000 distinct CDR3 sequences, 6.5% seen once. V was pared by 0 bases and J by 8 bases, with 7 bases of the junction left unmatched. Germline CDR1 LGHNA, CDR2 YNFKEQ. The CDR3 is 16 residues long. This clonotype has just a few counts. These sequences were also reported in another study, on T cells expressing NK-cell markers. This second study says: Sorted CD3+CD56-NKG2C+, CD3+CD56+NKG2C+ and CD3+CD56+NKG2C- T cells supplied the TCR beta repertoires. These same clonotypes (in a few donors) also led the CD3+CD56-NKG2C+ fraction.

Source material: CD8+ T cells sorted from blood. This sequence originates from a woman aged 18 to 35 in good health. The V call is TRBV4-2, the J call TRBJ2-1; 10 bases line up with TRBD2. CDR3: CASSQEASGGADEQFF. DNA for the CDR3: TGTGCCAGCAGCCAAGAAGCAAGCGGGGGGGCGGATGAGCAGTTCTTC.